This T cell receptor (beta chain) was retrieved from a study of monozygotic twins with inflammatory bowel disease. Germline V gene data show CDR1 as SEHNR and CDR2 as FQNEAQ (reference sequence). CDR3 length: 14 residues. Each sample's cDNA came from eight separate reactions. TCRdb reprocessed the 5' RACE reads, with one entry per CDR3 protein and no DNA. Its table lists 300,000 to 350,000 distinct CDR3 sequences. The sequenced sample consisted of blood. The gene calls are TRBV7-9 and TRBJ1-3. This TCR was sampled from a human donor with ulcerative colitis or Crohn's disease, or a healthy co-twin of an affected twin (not recorded which). CDR3 in amino acids: CASSFESSGNTIYF.